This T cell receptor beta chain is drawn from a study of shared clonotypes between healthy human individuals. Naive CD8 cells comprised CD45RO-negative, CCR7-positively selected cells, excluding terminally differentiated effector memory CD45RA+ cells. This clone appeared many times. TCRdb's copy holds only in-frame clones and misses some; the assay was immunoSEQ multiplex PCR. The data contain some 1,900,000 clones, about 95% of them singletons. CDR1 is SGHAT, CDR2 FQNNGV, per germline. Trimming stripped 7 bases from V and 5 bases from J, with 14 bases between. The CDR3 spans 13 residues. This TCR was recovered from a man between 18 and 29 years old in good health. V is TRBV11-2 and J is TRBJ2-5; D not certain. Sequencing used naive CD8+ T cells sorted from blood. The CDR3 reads CASKHGEEETQYF. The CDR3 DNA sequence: TGTGCCAGCAAACACGGTGAGGAGGAGACCCAGTACTTC.